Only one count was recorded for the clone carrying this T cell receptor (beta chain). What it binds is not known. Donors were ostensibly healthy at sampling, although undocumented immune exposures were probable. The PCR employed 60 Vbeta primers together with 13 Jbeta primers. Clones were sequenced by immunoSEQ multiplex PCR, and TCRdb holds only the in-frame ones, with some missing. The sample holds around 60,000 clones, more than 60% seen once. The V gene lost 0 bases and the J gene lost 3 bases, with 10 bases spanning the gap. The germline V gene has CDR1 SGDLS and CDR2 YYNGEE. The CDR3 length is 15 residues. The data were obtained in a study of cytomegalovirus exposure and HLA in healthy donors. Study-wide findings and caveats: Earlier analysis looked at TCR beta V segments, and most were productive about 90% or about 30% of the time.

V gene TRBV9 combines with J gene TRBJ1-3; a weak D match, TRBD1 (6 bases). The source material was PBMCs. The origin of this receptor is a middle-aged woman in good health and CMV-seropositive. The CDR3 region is CASSVGGDIGNTIYF. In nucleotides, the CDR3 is TGTGCCAGCAGCGTAGGAGGGGACATTGGAAACACCATATATTTT.